This T cell receptor beta chain was retrieved from a study of T cells expressing NK-cell markers. Turning to the study itself: The study drew TCR beta repertoires from sorted CD3+CD56+NKG2C+, CD3+CD56+NKG2C- and CD3+CD56-NKG2C+ T cells. Seven HCMV-seropositive donors and one seronegative donor made up the eight sequenced donors.

Study-wide results and caveats: These clonotypes additionally ranked first within the CD3+CD56-NKG2C+ fraction of a handful of donors.

5'RACE template switching built TCR beta cDNA with unique molecular identifiers. One entry per CDR3 protein, without DNA, is what TCRdb gives after re-calling the 5' RACE reads. Recorded for this sample: fewer than 400,000 distinct CDR3 sequences. A word on this clonotype: Antigen unknown.

The specimen sequenced was blood T cells: a sorted CD56 or NKG2C T cell subset, CD4+ or CD8+ T cells, or bulk PBMC T cells (not recorded which). The receptor was derived from a woman in her fifties or sixties in good health.

The CDR3 reads CASRLQGTDTQYF. The genes are TRBV27 and TRBJ2-3. Germline V gene lookup returns CDR1 MNHEY and CDR2 SMNVEV (reference sequence). This CDR3 comprises 13 residues.